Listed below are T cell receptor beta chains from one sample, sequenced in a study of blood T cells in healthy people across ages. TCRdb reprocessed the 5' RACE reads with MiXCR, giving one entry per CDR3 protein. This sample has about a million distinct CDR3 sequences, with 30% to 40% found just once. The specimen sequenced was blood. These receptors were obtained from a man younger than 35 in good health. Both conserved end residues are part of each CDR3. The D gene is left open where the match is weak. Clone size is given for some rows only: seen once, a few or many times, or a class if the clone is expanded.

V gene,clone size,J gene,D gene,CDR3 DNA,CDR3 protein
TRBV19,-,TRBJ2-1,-,TGTGCCAGTACCCCGCTCCAGGCTAGCGTGGATGAGCAGTTCTTC,CASTPLQASVDEQFF
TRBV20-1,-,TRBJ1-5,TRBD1,TGCAGTGCTAGAGATCCGTTGAACCAGGGGGCGGGTCAGCCCCAGCATTTT,CSARDPLNQGAGQPQHF
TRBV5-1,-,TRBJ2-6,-,TGCGCCAGCAGCTTATCTCCGATCTCTGGGGCCAACGTCCTGACTTTC,CASSLSPISGANVLTF
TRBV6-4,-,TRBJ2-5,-,TGTGCCAGCAGCCTACAGGGAAATTTCAATGAGCAGTACTTC,CASSLQGNFNEQYF
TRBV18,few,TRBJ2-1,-,TGTGCCAGCGCACCACCGCACGGCAATGAGCAGTTCTTC,CASAPPHGNEQFF
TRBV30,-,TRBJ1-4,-,TGTGCCTGGAGTGTAGGGGACCGGGGAGAAAAACTGTTTTTT,CAWSVGDRGEKLFF
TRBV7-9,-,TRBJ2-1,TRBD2,TGTGCCAGCAGCCCCCCCGGGCGGGGGGACCTCAATGAGCAGTTCTTC,CASSPPGRGDLNEQFF
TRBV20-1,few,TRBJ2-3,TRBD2,TGCAGTGCTAGTCGGTGGTTAGCGGGGAACACAGATACGCAGTATTTT,CSASRWLAGNTDTQYF
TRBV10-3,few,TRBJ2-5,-,TGTGCCATCAGGGACGACAGGTCCCAGGAGACCCAGTACTTC,CAIRDDRSQETQYF
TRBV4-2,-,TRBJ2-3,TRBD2,TGTGCCAGCAGCCAAGCCCCGACGAGCGGGGACTCAGATACGCAGTATTTT,CASSQAPTSGDSDTQYF
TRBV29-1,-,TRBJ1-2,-,TGCAGCTCGATAGGGACCAACTATGGCTACACCTTC,CSSIGTNYGYTF
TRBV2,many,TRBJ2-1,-,TGTGCCAGCAGTGAGAATTTTGGGCTTGACTACAATGAGCAGTTCTTC,CASSENFGLDYNEQFF
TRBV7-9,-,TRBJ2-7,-,TGTGCCTCCTGGGGACCCCAGGAGGAGCAGTACTTC,CASWGPQEEQYF
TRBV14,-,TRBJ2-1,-,TGTGCCAGCAGCCGCCTAGGGAGGACCTACAATGAGCAGTTCTTC,CASSRLGRTYNEQFF
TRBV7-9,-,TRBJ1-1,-,TGTGCCAGCAGCTTCCAAGGGGGAACCCTGAACACTGAAGCTTTCTTT,CASSFQGGTLNTEAFF